The present T cell receptor (beta chain) was sequenced within a study of early T cells in non-severe SARS-CoV-2 infection. On the study more broadly: Bulk RNA from unsorted whole blood was sequenced; chains were unpaired.

This clonotype occurred many times. Antigen: not known. Whole-study results and caveats: The study's VDJdb matching favored anti-spike CD8 responses and missed private and CD4 specificities.

Molecules of cDNA were individually given unique molecular identifiers that were attached to them. TCRdb processed the 5' RACE reads anew with MiXCR; each CDR3 protein has one entry. In the table there are roughly 51,000 distinct CDR3 sequences, about 8% of which are singletons. The CDR3 totals 11 residues. Trimming took off 3 bases at V and 9 bases at J, with 6 bases between the two ends. The germline gives CDR1 SGHTA, CDR2 FQGNSA. The chain employs TRBV7-2 and TRBJ2-1; D gene unclear. This TCR derives from an adult who was a healthcare worker with PCR-confirmed SARS-CoV-2 infection or an uninfected control (not recorded which). Sequencing was performed on whole blood, taken at baseline. The CDR3 DNA reads TGTGCCAGCAGCTTCTCAAGTGAGCAGTTCTTC. Its protein product is CASSFSSEQFF.